These 9 T cell receptor beta chains came from one sample sequenced in a study of blood T cell repertoires in COVID-19. Using immunoSEQ multiplex PCR, the repertoire was profiled, and TCRdb retains in-frame clones only, with some absent. The sample has some 220,000 clones, 85% to 90% seen once. Sequenced material: PBMCs or T cells enriched from blood (not recorded which). The receptors originated from a woman in her forties or fifties in a cohort exposed to, infected with or recovered from COVID-19 (not recorded which).

The V gene is TRBV30, the J gene TRBJ2-3; a weak D match, TRBD1 (6 bases). This CDR3 comprises 14 residues. Between the trimmed V and J ends, which lost 2 bases and 2 bases, there was a span of 11 bases. From germline, CDR1 is GTSNPN and CDR2 SVGIG (reference sequence). The CDR3 region is CAWSRGLNTDTQYF. The DNA for the CDR3 is TGTGCCTGGAGTAGGGGGTTAAACACAGATACGCAGTATTTT.

The chain employs TRBV11-2 and TRBJ2-1; 15 positions agree with TRBD2. Germline lookup yields CDR1 SGHAT and CDR2 FQNNGV. This CDR3 is built from 17 residues. The J segment lost 4 bases and the V segment lost 5 bases, leaving 6 bases of the junction unmatched. The CDR3 DNA follows: TGTGCCAGCAGCACGGGGACTAGCGGGGGGCTTTACAATGAGCAGTTCTTC. It specifies CASSTGTSGGLYNEQFF.

This clone showed up just a few times. The chain recombines TRBV3-1 (or the pseudogene TRBV3-2) with TRBJ2-1; 8 bases fit TRBD1. CDR1 LGHDT and CDR2 YNNKEL come from the germline V gene (reference sequence). The CDR3 consists of 15 residues. V shed 0 bases and J 8 bases; nucleotides not matched to a gene: 6. The CDR3 coding sequence is TGTGCCAGCAGCCAAGATAGGACAGGGACGGATGAGCAGTTCTTC. Encoded protein: CASSQDRTGTDEQFF.

The chain joins TRBV5-5 to TRBJ2-4; a weak D match, TRBD2 (6 bases). Between the trimmed V and J ends, which lost 3 bases and 5 bases, there was a span of 18 bases. CDR1 and CDR2 (germline): SGHKS, YYEKEE (reference sequence). The CDR3 has 16 residues. The CDR3 DNA follows: TGTGCCAGCAGCTCCCGAGGAGGGTCTGGGGAAAACATTCAGTACTTC. This sequence encodes CASSSRGGSGENIQYF.

V and J are TRBV7-9 and TRBJ2-7, with 11 nucleotides matching TRBD1. Germline lookup yields CDR1 SEHNR and CDR2 FQNEAQ (reference sequence). The length of the CDR3 is 15 residues. The V gene end was trimmed by 4 bases and the J gene end by 4 bases; junction bases not matched to a gene: 6. In DNA, the CDR3 is TGTGCCAGCAGCTACCGGGACAGGGGGGGGTACGAGCAGTACTTC. Its protein product is CASSYRDRGGYEQYF.

The chain recombines TRBV20-1 with TRBJ1-2; TRBD1 matches at 7 bases. V trimming: 3 bases; J trimming: 8 bases; junction bases outside the gene matches: 3. The CDR3 has 11 amino acids. The germline V gene has CDR1 DFQATT and CDR2 SNEGSKA (reference sequence). The CDR3 sequence: CSASDRVGYTF. The CDR3 DNA sequence: TGCAGTGCTAGTGACAGGGTAGGCTACACCTTC.

This chain links TRBV7-2 with TRBJ2-7; TRBD2 matches 9 bases. The germline V gene has CDR1 SGHTA and CDR2 FQGNSA. CDR3 length equals 15 residues. The J segment lost 6 bases and the V segment lost 6 bases, leaving 12 bases of the junction unmatched. CDR3 loop: CASSFSGGAWGEQYF. CDR3 DNA sequence: TGTGCCAGCAGTTTTAGCGGGGGAGCGTGGGGCGAGCAGTACTTC.

The chain is built from TRBV4-2 and TRBJ1-4, with 7 nucleotides matching TRBD1. Per the germline V gene, CDR1 is LGHNA and CDR2 is YNFKEQ. The CDR3 covers 15 residues. V shed 5 bases, J shed 5 bases, and the junction held 8 bases outside the gene matches. The CDR3 here is CASSARQGGNEKLFF. In DNA form, the CDR3 reads TGTGCCAGCAGCGCCCGACAGGGTGGGAATGAAAAACTGTTTTTT.

This clone turned up a few times. The chain combines TRBV18 with TRBJ2-2, with a tentative D call TRBD1 (5 bases). V was shortened by 1 base and J by 0 bases, with 9 bases between the two germline ends. Germline-derived CDR1 and CDR2 are KGHSH and LQKENI. The CDR3 loop spans 16 amino acids. CDR3 sequence: CASSPQSRANTGELFF. CDR3 nucleotide sequence: TGTGCCAGCTCACCACAGTCCAGGGCGAACACCGGGGAGCTGTTTTTT.